Sequencing of this TCR beta chain was carried out in a study of shared clonotypes between healthy human individuals. V was pared by 1 base and J by 9 bases, with 14 bases between. The CDR3 totals 15 residues. Germline loops: CDR1 SGHDT, CDR2 YYEEEE. Points from the study as a whole: Clonotype sharing among donors was thought likely to change with sequencing depth.

Points on this clone: Its antigen is undetermined.

TCRdb's copy holds only in-frame clones and misses some; the assay was immunoSEQ multiplex PCR. The sample lists roughly 2.4 million clones, almost 96% seen once, with more than 0.1% in the top ten. Sequenced sample: naive CD4+ T cells sorted from blood. Subset described: CD45RA+ positively selected. The chain couples TRBV5-6 to TRBJ1-6; D might be TRBD1 (5 bases). The TCR sequence derives from a man younger than 35 in good health. In DNA form, the CDR3 reads TGTGCCAGCAGCTTGAGGACACGGGTATCTTCACCCCTCCACTTT. Residues: CASSLRTRVSSPLHF.